Each of the 27 T cell receptor beta chains below was sequenced from the same sample in a study of Ad26.COV2.S vaccination and SARS-CoV-2 variants. Sequencing was performed with immunoSEQ multiplex PCR; in TCRdb, only in-frame clones are kept and a portion is missing. The table records 400,000 to 500,000 clones, 88% of them present only once. Documented treatment: about 20 received Ad26.COV2.S at low or high dose, single or two shots; 5 received placebo; per-sample allocation not given. Specimen acquisition occurred on day 63 following the initial vaccine or placebo injection. Sequenced material: peripheral blood, taken in a trial of Ad26.COV2.S vaccine versus placebo. The receptors shown here come from a person aged 18 to 59 who received the Ad26.COV2.S COVID-19 vaccine or a placebo.

CDR3: CASSQTGGWETQYF. CDR3 in DNA: TGTGCCAGCAGTCAAACAGGGGGCTGGGAGACCCAGTACTTC. The chain recombines TRBV6-5 with TRBJ2-5; 9 bases line up with TRBD1. The CDR3 has 14 amino acids. Germline V gives CDR1 MNHEY, CDR2 SVGAGI. Trimming at V came to 5 bases and at J to 5 bases, leaving 6 bases not matched to a gene.

V is TRBV9 and J is TRBJ1-2, with D hard to call. The V end was cut by 4 bases, the J end by 4 bases, with 11 bases between. CDR1 and CDR2 from the germline V gene are SGDLS and YYNGEE. This CDR3 spans 13 amino acids. For the CDR3, the DNA is TGTGCCAGCAGCCCCCGTGGGGTCTATGGCTACACCTTC. This codes for CASSPRGVYGYTF.

The chain carries TRBV6-2 or TRBV6-3 and TRBJ1-5, with D tentatively TRBD1 (5 bases). V lost 2 bases and J lost 5, with 10 bases in between. This CDR3 has 14 residues. Per germline, CDR1 MNHEY and CDR2 SVGEGT. CDR3 nucleotides: TGTGCCAGCAGTTACGCTGGGGCATATCAGCCCCAGCATTTT. It specifies CASSYAGAYQPQHF.

The chain uses TRBV4-1 and TRBJ2-7, with 8 bases matching TRBD2. CDR1 and CDR2 (germline): MGHRA, YSYEKL. The CDR3 is made up of 15 amino acids. With 0 bases clipped from V and 3 bases from J, the junction kept 4 bases outside the gene matches. The CDR3 sequence: CASSQDPAGDYEQYF. The CDR3 DNA is TGCGCCAGCAGCCAAGATCCAGCGGGGGACTACGAGCAGTACTTC.

This clone has a count of ten or more. This sequence joins TRBV4-2 and TRBJ1-5; D might be TRBD1 (5 bases). The CDR3 runs to 16 residues. V was shortened by 0 bases and J by 4 bases, with 13 bases between the two germline ends. Germline V lookup: CDR1 LGHNA, CDR2 YNFKEQ. The CDR3 DNA reads as TGTGCCAGCAGCCAAGAACGAGGGGATCGGAATCAGCCCCAGCATTTT. Translated, it gives CASSQERGDRNQPQHF.

The rearrangement links TRBV30 to TRBJ2-5; D is perhaps TRBD2 (7 bases). The CDR3 runs to 13 residues. V lost 3 bases to trimming and J lost 4 bases, with 12 bases between them. Per the germline V gene, CDR1 is GTSNPN and CDR2 is SVGIG (reference sequence). CDR3 sequence (DNA): TGTGCCTGGAGAAGGGGGGGGGCAGAGACCCAGTACTTC. Translating it yields CAWRRGGAETQYF.

This clone was counted a single time. This chain joins TRBV5-1 and TRBJ1-4; maybe TRBD1 (5 bases). Looked up from germline, CDR1 is SGHRS and CDR2 is YFSETQ. The V end was cut by 4 bases, the J end by 9 bases, with 16 bases between. The CDR3 runs 14 residues. CDR3 coding DNA: TGCGCCAGCAGCCCCCTGGGGGGTCCTAAAAAACTGTTTTTT. Its protein product is CASSPLGGPKKLFF.

The chain employs TRBV10-3 and TRBJ2-2; D is ambiguous. The CDR3 totals 11 residues. CDR1 ENHRY and CDR2 SYGVKD come from the germline V gene. Trimming took 10 bases from V and 7 from J, leaving 10 bases between them. CDR3 in DNA: TGTGCCACAAAGGGTAGCGGGGAGCTGTTTTTT. Translation: CATKGSGELFF.

J is TRBJ1-1 and V is TRBV19; TRBD1 matches at 10 bases. Germline assignment: CDR1 LNHDA and CDR2 SQIVND (reference sequence). J lost 4 bases, V lost 3 bases, and 5 bases had no gene match. This CDR3 spans 15 amino acids. The CDR3 region is CASSMRDRGVTEAFF. CDR3 sequence (DNA): TGTGCCAGTAGTATGCGGGACAGGGGTGTCACTGAAGCTTTCTTT.

This clone was observed a single time. J is TRBJ2-2 and V is TRBV11-1; 8 nucleotides match TRBD2. The ends lost 6 bases at V and 2 bases at J; junction bases unmatched: 8. The CDR3 sequence is 16 residues long. Germline lookup yields CDR1 SGHAT and CDR2 FQDESV (reference sequence). CDR3 DNA sequence: TGTGCCAGCAGACCTCTTGCGGGGGGAAACACCGGGGAGCTGTTTTTT. This sequence encodes CASRPLAGGNTGELFF.

This clone has just a few counts. The J gene is TRBJ1-6, the V gene TRBV28; no definite D call. This CDR3 comprises 18 residues. Looked up from germline, CDR1 is MDHEN and CDR2 is SYDVKM. The V end was cut by 2 bases, the J end by 3 bases, with 17 bases between. CDR3: CASSLSENRYFYNSPLHF. The CDR3 bases are TGTGCCAGCAGTTTAAGCGAAAACAGATACTTCTATAATTCACCCCTCCACTTT.

The J gene is TRBJ2-2, the V gene TRBV19, with 10 bases that match TRBD1. Germline loops: CDR1 LNHDA, CDR2 SQIVND (reference sequence). V trimming: 8 bases; J trimming: 1 base; junction bases outside the gene matches: 7. The CDR3 is 16 residues long. The CDR3 coding sequence is TGTGCCAGTCGGCCCAGGGACAGGGGGAACACCGGGGAGCTGTTTTTT. Protein product: CASRPRDRGNTGELFF.

This chain joins TRBV3-1 (or the pseudogene TRBV3-2) and TRBJ1-1; D uncertain. The length of the CDR3 is 15 residues. Germline V gene lookup returns CDR1 LGHDT and CDR2 YNNKEL (reference sequence). V gave up 2 bases and J gave up 4 bases, with 14 bases separating them. CDR3 sequence (DNA): TGTGCCAGCAGCCAAAGCCCCCTCGGCCCCACTGAAGCTTTCTTT. It codes for CASSQSPLGPTEAFF.

J is TRBJ2-1 and V is TRBV20-1, with D possibly called TRBD1 or TRBD2 (5 bases each). V was trimmed by 3 bases and J by 5 bases, leaving 17 bases between them. The CDR3 sequence is 15 residues long. Germline CDR1 is DFQATT and CDR2 is SNEGSKA (reference sequence). In DNA, the CDR3 is TGCAGTGCTAGTGTCCCCTTGGGGGTTAACAATGAGCAGTTCTTC. Encoded protein: CSASVPLGVNNEQFF.

The V and J genes are TRBV30 and TRBJ2-7; the match to TRBD1 covers 10 bases. Germline CDR1 and CDR2: GTSNPN and SVGIG (reference sequence). V trimming: 7 bases; J trimming: 1 base; junction bases outside the gene matches: 7. This CDR3 contains 14 residues. The CDR3 bases are TGTGCCTCTTCGGGACAGGGGAAATCCTACGAGCAGTACTTC. This sequence encodes CASSGQGKSYEQYF.

The chain links TRBV3-1 (or the pseudogene TRBV3-2) to TRBJ2-1; 8 positions agree with TRBD1. Germline V gene data show CDR1 as LGHDT and CDR2 as YNNKEL (reference sequence). V was clipped by 5 bases and J by 9 bases; unmatched bases: 6. CDR3 length: 13 amino acids. The CDR3 loop reads CASSLDRVSEQFF. The CDR3 DNA follows: TGTGCCAGCAGCTTGGACAGGGTCTCTGAGCAGTTCTTC.

Details on this clone: The junction departs from germline at one end; a sequencing error may be responsible. V and J are TRBV7-9 and TRBJ1-2; D not certain. The CDR3 is 10 amino acids. CDR1 is SEHNR and CDR2 is FQNEAQ in the germline V gene (reference sequence). CDR3 region: CASSAGLEVF. CDR3 DNA: TGTGCCAGCAGCGCGGGCCTCGAGGTCTTC.

The chain recombines TRBV4-3 with TRBJ1-2; D is unresolved. Trimming took off 1 base at V and 6 bases at J, with 18 bases between the two ends. Germline V gives CDR1 LGHNA, CDR2 YSLEER. This CDR3 region has 16 residues. The CDR3: CASSQVGPPADHGYTF. CDR3 nucleotide sequence: TGCGCCAGCAGCCAAGTGGGCCCTCCAGCAGACCATGGCTACACCTTC.

The chain is built from TRBV6-9 and TRBJ2-5, with D perhaps matching TRBD2 (6 bases). Germline V gene sequence: CDR1 MNHGY, CDR2 SVAAGI. There are 14 residues in the CDR3. Trimming took off 3 bases at V and 0 bases at J, with 8 bases between the two ends. CDR3 nucleotides: TGTGCCAGCAGTTACGTAGCGGACCAAGAGACCCAGTACTTC. Protein: CASSYVADQETQYF.

The chain joins TRBV5-6 to TRBJ2-3; 9 positions agree with TRBD1. The germline V gene has CDR1 SGHDT and CDR2 YYEEEE. The length of the CDR3 is 16 residues. J gave up 5 bases and V 1 base, and 8 bases lay outside the gene matches. In DNA form, the CDR3 reads TGTGCCAGCAGCTTGCCAGGGACAGGGTCCGTAGATACGCAGTATTTT. As protein: CASSLPGTGSVDTQYF.

A single count supports this clone. This chain connects TRBV5-4 to TRBJ2-5; 8 bases match TRBD1. J gave up 5 bases and V 1 base, and 7 bases lay outside the gene matches. CDR3 length equals 15 residues. Germline CDR1 and CDR2: SGHNT and YYREEE (reference sequence). CDR3 DNA sequence: TGTGCCAGCAGCTTGCAGGGGGCGATAGGGGAGACCCAGTACTTC. Translating it yields CASSLQGAIGETQYF. The whole variable domain, filled in from reference TRBV5-4 and TRBJ2-5, reads ETGVTQSPTHLIKTRGQQVTLRCSSQSGHNTVSWYQQALGQGPQFIFQYYREEENGRGNFPPRFSGLQFPNYSSELNVNALELDDSALYLCASSLQGAIGETQYFGPGTRLLVL.

The chain couples TRBV7-9 to TRBJ2-1, with D perhaps TRBD2 (5 bases). The V end was cut by 10 bases, the J end by 1 base, with 11 bases between. Germline V gene data show CDR1 as SEHNR and CDR2 as FQNEAQ (reference sequence). This CDR3 comprises 13 residues. The CDR3 sequence: CAKSEGSYNEQFF. CDR3 DNA sequence: TGTGCCAAATCAGAGGGTTCCTACAATGAGCAGTTCTTC.

V and J are TRBV19 and TRBJ1-4; no definite D call. This CDR3 spans 13 amino acids. CDR1 LNHDA and CDR2 SQIVND come from the germline V gene (reference sequence). V was clipped by 4 bases and J by 8 bases, with 11 bases between them. The CDR3 spells CASSRASREKLFF. In DNA form, the CDR3 reads TGTGCCAGTAGTAGGGCCTCTAGGGAAAAACTGTTTTTT.

J is TRBJ1-5 and V is TRBV4-1, with 11 bases fitting TRBD1. Looked up from germline, CDR1 is MGHRA and CDR2 is YSYEKL. The CDR3 has 14 residues. V was clipped by 8 bases and J by 3 bases; unmatched bases: 3. The CDR3 sequence: CASGQGAVNQPQHF. The CDR3 nucleotides are TGCGCCAGCGGACAGGGGGCCGTCAATCAGCCCCAGCATTTT.

The rearrangement links TRBV10-1 to TRBJ1-4; possibly TRBD1 for D (5 bases). This CDR3 comprises 14 residues. V was clipped by 3 bases and J by 8 bases, with 13 bases between them. In germline, CDR1 is WNHNN, CDR2 SYGVQD (reference sequence). The CDR3 DNA sequence: TGCGCCAGCAGTGAAGTAAAGGGGACCGAAAAACTGTTTTTT. Its protein product is CASSEVKGTEKLFF.

This clone has more than one count but fewer than ten. The chain joins TRBV7-9 to TRBJ1-1; 9 bases fit TRBD1. Germline V gene data show CDR1 as SEHNR and CDR2 as FQNEAQ (reference sequence). This CDR3 has 15 residues. Unmatched junction bases numbered 8, after V lost 7 bases and J lost 2 bases. CDR3 in DNA: TGTGCCAGCACTCCTACAGGGGGCTTCAACACTGAAGCTTTCTTT. It is translated as CASTPTGGFNTEAFF. Filled out from reference TRBV7-9 and TRBJ1-1, the complete variable domain reads DTGVSQNPRHKITKRGQNVTFRCDPISEHNRLYWYRQTLGQGPEFLTYFQNEAQLEKSRLLSDRFSAERPKGSFSTLEIQRTEQGDSAMYLCASTPTGGFNTEAFFGQGTRLTVV.

V and J are TRBV28 and TRBJ2-7; the D is unclear. Germline V gene lookup returns CDR1 MDHEN and CDR2 SYDVKM. CDR3 length: 13 amino acids. V was cut by 2 bases and J by 2 bases, with 7 bases left in between. As DNA, the CDR3 is TGTGCCAGCAGTTTAGTAGGTGCCTACGAGCAGTACTTC. Its protein product is CASSLVGAYEQYF.